The 21 T cell receptor beta chains presented below share a single source sample, sequenced in a study of CD8 T cells in Susac syndrome. The authors reverse transcribed roughly 0.5 to 1 ug RNA with random hexamers. TCRdb used MiXCR to reprocess the immunoSEQ multiplex PCR reads, holding one entry per CDR3 protein. The sample lists around 130,000 distinct CDR3 sequences; around nine tenths were seen once. Material: CD8+ T cells from PBMCs. The source of these receptors is a human donor with multiple sclerosis.

This clonotype was seen once. J is TRBJ2-7 and V is TRBV29-1, with D perhaps TRBD2 (6 bases). This CDR3 is 13 amino acids long. Trimming took 5 bases from V and 0 from J, leaving 11 bases between them. In germline, CDR1 is SQVTM, CDR2 ANQGSEA. In DNA form, the CDR3 reads TGCAGCGTTCAAGCGGGCCACTCCTACGAGCAGTACTTC. The encoded protein is CSVQAGHSYEQYF.

The chain joins TRBV20-1 to TRBJ2-5; D is unresolved. This CDR3 has 12 amino acids. V was clipped by 1 base and J by 5 bases, with 8 bases between them. Germline V gene data show CDR1 as DFQATT and CDR2 as SNEGSKA (reference sequence). CDR3 region: CSARVMGETQYF. CDR3 sequence (DNA): TGCAGTGCTAGAGTGATGGGCGAGACCCAGTACTTC.

The V call is TRBV7-9, the J call TRBJ2-2; D is uncertain. The CDR3 contains 14 residues. Trimming took 1 base from V and 1 from J, leaving 4 bases between them. In germline, CDR1 is SEHNR, CDR2 FQNEAQ (reference sequence). The CDR3 coding sequence is TGTGCCAGCAGCTTAGACAGGAACACCGGGGAGCTGTTTTTT. Its translation is CASSLDRNTGELFF. The full variable domain, its missing parts supplied by reference TRBV7-9 and TRBJ2-2, is DTGVSQNPRHKITKRGQNVTFRCDPISEHNRLYWYRQTLGQGPEFLTYFQNEAQLEKSRLLSDRFSAERPKGSFSTLEIQRTEQGDSAMYLCASSLDRNTGELFFGEGSRLTVL.

The rearrangement joins TRBV30 to TRBJ2-7; TRBD2 aligns across 7 bases. CDR3 size: 13 residues. Looked up from germline, CDR1 is GTSNPN and CDR2 is SVGIG (reference sequence). Germline trimming cut 1 base from V and 5 bases from J; bases unmatched to any gene: 5. CDR3 in DNA: TGTGCCTGGAGTGGGCGGGGGTTCCACGAGCAGTACTTC. Its protein product is CAWSGRGFHEQYF.

The V gene is TRBV27, the J gene TRBJ1-2; D remains unclear. The CDR3 is 13 residues long. CDR1 is MNHEY and CDR2 is SMNVEV in the germline V gene (reference sequence). The germline V and J ends were trimmed by 5 bases and 9 bases, with 16 bases remaining between them. CDR3 DNA: TGTGCCAGCAGTCCTCCATGGCCGTGGAGCTACACCTTC. Its translation is CASSPPWPWSYTF.

The CDR3 sequence: CASSVTNTEAFF. CDR3 nucleotides: TGTGCCAGCAGCGTGACGAACACTGAAGCTTTCTTT. The rearrangement links TRBV9 to TRBJ1-1; D remains unclear. Trimming stripped 2 bases from V and 1 base from J, with 3 bases between. The CDR3 length is 12 residues. The germline CDR1 and CDR2 sequences are SGDLS and YYNGEE.

The chain links TRBV28 to TRBJ2-7, with TRBD2 matching over 11 bases. Germline values: CDR1 MDHEN, CDR2 SYDVKM. This CDR3 comprises 18 residues. Losses at the gene ends were 5 bases for V and 3 bases for J; bases not matched to a gene: 15. The chain's CDR3 is CASSPSGHPGLADYEQYF. The DNA for the CDR3 is TGTGCCAGCAGTCCCTCGGGACACCCGGGACTAGCGGACTACGAGCAGTACTTC.

Only one count was recorded for this clonotype. The chain combines TRBV2 with TRBJ2-4; 9 bases map to TRBD2. The germline CDR1 and CDR2 sequences are SNHLY and FYNNEI. This CDR3 is built from 15 residues. V trimming: 5 bases; J trimming: 3 bases; junction bases outside the gene matches: 5. This CDR3 is CASSLAGEGKNIQYF. DNA for the CDR3: TGTGCCAGCAGTTTAGCGGGAGAAGGCAAAAACATTCAGTACTTC.

This clonotype has just one count. The rearrangement joins TRBV5-6 to TRBJ2-7; D may be TRBD1 (6 bases). V gave up 3 bases and J gave up 4 bases, with 17 bases separating them. Germline V lookup: CDR1 SGHDT, CDR2 YYEEEE. There are 15 residues in the CDR3. CDR3 in DNA: TGTGCCAGCAGCTCAATTCAGGACAGAGAATACGAGCAGTACTTC. It encodes CASSSIQDREYEQYF.

The chain has TRBV20-1 and TRBJ1-2; D ambiguous. The CDR3 length is 15 residues. V was cut by 0 bases and J by 3 bases, with 14 bases left in between. Looked up from germline, CDR1 is DFQATT and CDR2 is SNEGSKA (reference sequence). The CDR3, as DNA: TGCAGTGCTAGAGAATCGGTCCATGAATACTATGGCTACACCTTC. Protein: CSARESVHEYYGYTF.

This chain links TRBV27 with TRBJ2-3, with 11 bases identical to TRBD2. V shed 2 bases and J 8 bases; nucleotides not matched to a gene: 6. This CDR3 is built from 15 residues. Germline V CDR1 and CDR2: MNHEY, SMNVEV (reference sequence). CDR3 in DNA: TGTGCCAGCAGTTTACGTCAACTAGCGGGAGCTACGCAGTATTTT. It is translated as CASSLRQLAGATQYF.

The chain employs TRBV13 and TRBJ2-1; 10 bases match TRBD2. The CDR3 is made up of 16 amino acids. Per germline, CDR1 PRHDT and CDR2 FYEKMQ (reference sequence). J gave up 4 bases and V 4 bases, and 7 bases lay outside the gene matches. The CDR3 sequence: CASSSEREGGYNEQFF. CDR3 DNA: TGTGCCAGCAGCTCCGAGCGGGAGGGCGGGTACAATGAGCAGTTCTTC.

In DNA, the CDR3 is TGTGCCAGCAGCGCCGGACTAGCGGACACAGATACGCAGTATTTT. It codes for CASSAGLADTDTQYF. V is TRBV7-9 and J is TRBJ2-3; 10 positions agree with TRBD2. With V trimmed by 5 bases and J by 2 bases, 4 bases remained unmatched. The CDR3 covers 15 residues. Germline V gene lookup returns CDR1 SEHNR and CDR2 FQNEAQ (reference sequence).

The gene calls are TRBV27 and TRBJ1-1; D gene uncertain. The CDR3 sequence is 14 residues long. Per germline, CDR1 MNHEY and CDR2 SMNVEV (reference sequence). Trimming stripped 4 bases from V and 10 bases from J, with 19 bases between. CDR3 loop: CASSSSVGPGAAFF. CDR3 DNA sequence: TGTGCCAGCAGTTCCTCTGTCGGGCCGGGAGCAGCTTTCTTT.

This sequence joins TRBV6-2 or TRBV6-3 and TRBJ1-5; 8 positions agree with TRBD1. J lost 5 bases, V lost 7 bases, and 7 bases had no gene match. Per germline, CDR1 MNHEY and CDR2 SVGEGT. The CDR3 sequence is 14 residues long. The CDR3 coding sequence is TGTGCCAGCACCTCCGGACAGGGCGATCAGCCCCAGCATTTT. This encodes CASTSGQGDQPQHF.

This clonotype was detected only once. The genes are TRBV7-6 and TRBJ2-5; tentatively, D is TRBD2 (5 bases). V lost 4 bases and J lost 2, with 14 bases in between. The CDR3 covers 15 residues. Germline-derived CDR1 and CDR2 are SGHVS and FNYEAQ. The CDR3 DNA follows: TGTGCCAGCAGCTCCTGGGTGGGAGTACAAGAGACCCAGTACTTC. This encodes CASSSWVGVQETQYF.

The chain combines TRBV16 with TRBJ2-7; maybe TRBD1 (6 bases). CDR1 is KGHSY, CDR2 FQNENV, per germline. The CDR3 contains 16 residues. V lost 3 bases and J 0 bases, leaving 15 bases between the germline ends. The CDR3 is CASSHFGTLNSYEQYF. The CDR3 nucleotides read TGTGCCAGCAGCCATTTCGGGACACTAAACTCCTACGAGCAGTACTTC.

The chain combines TRBV27 with TRBJ2-7, with 8 positions matching TRBD2. Trimming at V came to 6 bases and at J to 4 bases, leaving 11 bases not matched to a gene. The CDR3 is 15 residues long. Germline CDR1 reads MNHEY; CDR2 reads SMNVEV (reference sequence). Here the CDR3 DNA reads TGTGCCAGCAGGGTAACACGGGGACTAGTATACGAGCAGTACTTC. Translating gives CASRVTRGLVYEQYF.

The chain has TRBV28 and TRBJ2-4; 8 nucleotides line up with TRBD2. The CDR3 sequence is 16 residues long. V lost 6 bases, J lost 0 bases, and 7 bases stayed unmatched. CDR1 and CDR2 from the germline V gene are MDHEN and SYDVKM. The CDR3 nucleotides read TGTGCCAGCAGCTCCAGCGGGAGAGAAGCCAAAAACATTCAGTACTTC. Its protein product is CASSSSGREAKNIQYF.

This sequence joins TRBV27 and TRBJ2-4; 7 nucleotides agree with TRBD2. The junction had 8 bases not matched to a gene; V was cut back by 5 bases and J by 1 base. The CDR3 extends over 16 amino acids. CDR1 is MNHEY and CDR2 is SMNVEV in the germline V gene (reference sequence). Written as DNA, the CDR3 is TGTGCCAGCAGTCCGACGGGCGGGAGTGCCAAAAACATTCAGTACTTC. Translating it yields CASSPTGGSAKNIQYF.

This clonotype was picked up one time. This sequence joins TRBV12-3 or TRBV12-4 and TRBJ2-3, with TRBD2 matching over 13 bases. The CDR3 has 16 amino acids. J lost 10 bases, V lost 5 bases, and 12 bases had no gene match. The CDR3 loop is CASSVIGLAGEEAQYF. As DNA, the CDR3 is TGTGCCAGCAGTGTAATTGGACTAGCGGGAGAGGAGGCGCAGTATTTT.